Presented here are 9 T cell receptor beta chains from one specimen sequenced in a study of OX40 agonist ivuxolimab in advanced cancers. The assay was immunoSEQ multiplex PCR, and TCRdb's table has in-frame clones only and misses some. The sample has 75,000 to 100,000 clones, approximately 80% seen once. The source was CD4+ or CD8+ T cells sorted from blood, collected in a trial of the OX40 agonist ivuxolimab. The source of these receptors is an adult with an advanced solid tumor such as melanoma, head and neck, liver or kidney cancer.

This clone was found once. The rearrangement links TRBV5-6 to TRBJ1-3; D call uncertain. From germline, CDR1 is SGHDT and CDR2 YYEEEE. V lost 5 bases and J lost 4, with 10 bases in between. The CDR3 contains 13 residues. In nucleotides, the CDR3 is TGTGCCAGCAGATCAGTGGGGGGAAACACCATATATTTT. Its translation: CASRSVGGNTIYF.

The CDR3 nucleotides read TGTGCCAGCAGCCCACCCGGGGGGATTAGCACAGATACGCAGTATTTT. Residues: CASSPPGGISTDTQYF. The rearrangement links TRBV7-9 to TRBJ2-3; the match to TRBD2 covers 7 bases. The junction had 8 bases not matched to a gene; V was cut back by 5 bases and J by 0 bases. The CDR3 totals 16 residues. The V gene's germline CDR1 is SEHNR and CDR2 FQNEAQ (reference sequence). The variable domain in full, completed from reference TRBV7-9 and TRBJ2-3, reads DTGVSQNPRHKITKRGQNVTFRCDPISEHNRLYWYRQTLGQGPEFLTYFQNEAQLEKSRLLSDRFSAERPKGSFSTLEIQRTEQGDSAMYLCASSPPGGISTDTQYFGPGTRLTVL.

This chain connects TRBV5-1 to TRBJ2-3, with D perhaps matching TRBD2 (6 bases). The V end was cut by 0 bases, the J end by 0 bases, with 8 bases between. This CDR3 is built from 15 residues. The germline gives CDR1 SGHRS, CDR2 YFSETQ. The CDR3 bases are TGCGCCAGCAGCTTGGCCGCGGGGAGCACAGATACGCAGTATTTT. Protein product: CASSLAAGSTDTQYF.

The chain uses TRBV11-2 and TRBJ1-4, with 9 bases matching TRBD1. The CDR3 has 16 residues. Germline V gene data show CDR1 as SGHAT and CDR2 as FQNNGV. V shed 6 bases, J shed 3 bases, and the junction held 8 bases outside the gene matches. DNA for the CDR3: TGTGCCAGCAGTTCCCGGGGGACAGGGCCTAATGAAAAACTGTTTTTT. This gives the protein CASSSRGTGPNEKLFF.

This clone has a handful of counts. CDR3 bases: TGTGCCAGCAGCAAAGACAGGGGAGACGAGCAGTACTTC. It specifies CASSKDRGDEQYF. The V gene is TRBV7-7, the J gene TRBJ2-7, with 8 bases lining up with TRBD1. J lost 5 bases, V lost 5 bases, and 5 bases had no gene match. Per germline, CDR1 SSHAT and CDR2 FNYEAQ (reference sequence). The CDR3 contains 13 residues.

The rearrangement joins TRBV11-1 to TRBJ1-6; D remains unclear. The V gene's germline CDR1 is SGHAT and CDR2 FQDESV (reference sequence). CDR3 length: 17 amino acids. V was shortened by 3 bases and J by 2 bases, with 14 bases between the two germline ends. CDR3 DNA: TGTGCCAGCAGCTTCCCTACCGGGGTGACCTATAATTCACCCCTCCACTTT. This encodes CASSFPTGVTYNSPLHF.

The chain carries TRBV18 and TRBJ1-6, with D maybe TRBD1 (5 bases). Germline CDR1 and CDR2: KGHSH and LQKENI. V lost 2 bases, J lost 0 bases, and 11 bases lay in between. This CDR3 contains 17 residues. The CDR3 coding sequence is TGTGCCAGCTCACCATTCGGGACGAGCTCCTATAATTCACCCCTCCACTTT. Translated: CASSPFGTSSYNSPLHF.

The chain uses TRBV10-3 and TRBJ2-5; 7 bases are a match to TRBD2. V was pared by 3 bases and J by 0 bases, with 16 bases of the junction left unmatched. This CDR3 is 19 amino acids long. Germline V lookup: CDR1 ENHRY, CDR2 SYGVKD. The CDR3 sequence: CAISDGGDVSGANQETQYF. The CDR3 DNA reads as TGTGCCATCAGTGACGGAGGCGATGTGAGCGGGGCCAACCAAGAGACCCAGTACTTC.

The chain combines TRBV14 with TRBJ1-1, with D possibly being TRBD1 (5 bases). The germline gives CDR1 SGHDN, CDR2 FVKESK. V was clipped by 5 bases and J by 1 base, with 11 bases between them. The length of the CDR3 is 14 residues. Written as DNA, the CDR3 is TGTGCCAGCAGCAAAATTCAGGGGAACACTGAAGCTTTCTTT. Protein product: CASSKIQGNTEAFF.